Given below is one TCR beta chain in context. Its antigen is unknown. Each donor provided at least one pre-ART PBMC sample and at least two post-ART PBMC samples. Every specimen held between roughly 0.85-11 million cryopreserved PBMC. These were thawed and washed before DNA extraction. This was the immunoSEQ v3.0 assay at survey level. Per-sample TRB depth target: about 35,000-50,000 T-cell genomes. Assay used: immunoSEQ multiplex PCR; TCRdb lists only in-frame clones, some missing. The sample carries approximately 39,000 clones, roughly 76% recorded once. Germline loops: CDR1 LGHNA, CDR2 YSLEER. This CDR3 has 14 residues. V was shortened by 4 bases and J by 4 bases, with 11 bases between the two germline ends. The sample belongs to a study of long-term antiretroviral therapy in people with HIV. Study results and caveats: The study found that diversity rose after ART but stayed below transplant donor controls.

The J gene is TRBJ1-5, the V gene TRBV4-3; possible D gene TRBD1, 6 bases. Sequences were derived from unsorted PBMCs, sampled 1.5 years after starting antiretroviral therapy. This clonotype was sampled from a man in his late teens or twenties with HIV. CDR3 loop: CASSRSQGNQPQHF. CDR3 coding DNA: TGCGCCAGCAGCCGAAGCCAGGGGAATCAGCCCCAGCATTTT.